This is a list of T cell receptor beta chains from one sample in a study of T cell responses to AZD1222 COVID-19 vaccine. Generated by immunoSEQ multiplex PCR, the TCRdb table keeps only in-frame clones and is missing some. Among roughly 97,000 clones listed, 93% were seen once. The sample was peripheral blood, taken on day 0 of AZD1222 vaccination. The origin of the receptors is an adult in good health. Both conserved end residues are part of each CDR3. Fields, in order: V gene, J gene, clone size, D gene, CDR3 length, CDR3 protein, CDR3 DNA. D genes are given only for firm matches. Part of the rows lack a size; the others show once, few, many or a class for expanded clones.

v_gene: TRBV25-1; j_gene: TRBJ1-1; abundance: NA; d_gene: NA; len: 13; CDR3aa: CASSHGLNTEAFF; CDR3nt: TGTGCCAGCAGTCATGGATTGAACACTGAAGCTTTCTTT
v_gene: TRBV27; j_gene: TRBJ2-1; abundance: NA; d_gene: NA; len: 12; CDR3aa: CASSLLRGEQFF; CDR3nt: TGTGCCAGCAGTTTATTGCGCGGCGAGCAGTTCTTC
v_gene: TRBV24-1; j_gene: TRBJ1-2; abundance: NA; d_gene: NA; len: 15; CDR3aa: CATSEGGLAGYGYTF; CDR3nt: TGTGCCACCAGTGAAGGCGGGTTAGCCGGCTATGGCTACACCTTC
v_gene: TRBV29-1; j_gene: TRBJ1-5; abundance: once; d_gene: NA; len: 12; CDR3aa: CSVGDYNQPQHF; CDR3nt: TGCAGCGTAGGAGATTACAATCAGCCCCAGCATTTT
v_gene: TRBV27; j_gene: TRBJ1-2; abundance: NA; d_gene: TRBD1; len: 16; CDR3aa: CASSLFGATGEDGYTF; CDR3nt: TGTGCCAGCAGTTTATTCGGAGCCACAGGGGAGGATGGCTACACCTTC
v_gene: TRBV10-2; j_gene: TRBJ1-1; abundance: NA; d_gene: NA; len: 16; CDR3aa: CASSESSHSQNTEAFF; CDR3nt: TGCGCCAGCAGTGAGTCAAGTCACAGCCAGAACACTGAAGCTTTCTTT
v_gene: TRBV6-1; j_gene: TRBJ2-5; abundance: NA; d_gene: NA; len: 13; CDR3aa: CASSERSVETQYF; CDR3nt: TGTGCCAGCAGTGAAAGGAGTGTAGAGACCCAGTACTTC
v_gene: TRBV7-3; j_gene: TRBJ2-3; abundance: NA; d_gene: TRBD2; len: 15; CDR3aa: CASSLGGRATDTQYF; CDR3nt: TGTGCCAGCAGCTTGGGCGGGAGGGCCACAGATACGCAGTATTTT
v_gene: TRBV9; j_gene: TRBJ2-2; abundance: NA; d_gene: TRBD2; len: 15; CDR3aa: CASSVSGANTGELFF; CDR3nt: TGTGCCAGCAGCGTTAGCGGGGCGAACACCGGGGAGCTGTTTTTT
v_gene: TRBV5-1; j_gene: TRBJ1-3; abundance: NA; d_gene: TRBD1; len: 15; CDR3aa: CASRPGTGRGNTIYF; CDR3nt: TGCGCCAGCAGGCCAGGGACAGGGAGAGGAAACACCATATATTTT
v_gene: TRBV11-2; j_gene: TRBJ2-5; abundance: NA; d_gene: TRBD1; len: 15; CDR3aa: CASSPTGAIQETQYF; CDR3nt: TGTGCCAGCAGCCCAACAGGGGCAATCCAAGAGACCCAGTACTTC
v_gene: TRBV4-2; j_gene: TRBJ1-1; abundance: NA; d_gene: NA; len: 16; CDR3aa: CASSQDPAVRNTEAFF; CDR3nt: TGTGCCAGCAGCCAAGACCCCGCAGTGAGGAACACTGAAGCTTTCTTT
v_gene: TRBV7-9; j_gene: TRBJ2-7; abundance: NA; d_gene: NA; len: 14; CDR3aa: CASSLSPATYEQYF; CDR3nt: TGTGCCAGCAGCTTATCACCAGCGACCTACGAGCAGTACTTC
v_gene: TRBV29-1; j_gene: TRBJ1-1; abundance: NA; d_gene: NA; len: 14; CDR3aa: CSVDRGAEVTEAFF; CDR3nt: TGCAGCGTTGACCGAGGGGCAGAAGTAACTGAAGCTTTCTTT
v_gene: TRBV3-1/TRBV3-2; j_gene: TRBJ1-4; abundance: NA; d_gene: NA; len: 16; CDR3aa: CASSLRTPTTNEKLFF; CDR3nt: TGTGCCAGCAGCCTTCGGACGCCAACAACTAATGAAAAACTGTTTTTT
v_gene: TRBV7-9; j_gene: TRBJ1-2; abundance: NA; d_gene: NA; len: 14; CDR3aa: CASSLGGASNGYTF; CDR3nt: TGTGCCAGCAGCTTAGGGGGCGCGTCTAATGGCTACACCTTC
v_gene: TRBV6-5; j_gene: TRBJ2-5; abundance: NA; d_gene: NA; len: 14; CDR3aa: CASSYRGNQETQYF; CDR3nt: TGTGCCAGCAGTTACAGGGGTAACCAAGAGACCCAGTACTTC
v_gene: TRBV19; j_gene: TRBJ2-1; abundance: once; d_gene: TRBD2; len: 14; CDR3aa: CASSRTSGGNEQFF; CDR3nt: TGTGCCAGTAGTAGGACTAGCGGTGGGAATGAGCAGTTCTTC
v_gene: TRBV12-3/TRBV12-4; j_gene: TRBJ1-1; abundance: once; d_gene: NA; len: 11; CDR3aa: CASSLRSEAFF; CDR3nt: TGTGCCAGCAGTTTACGATCGGAAGCTTTCTTT
v_gene: TRBV4-2; j_gene: TRBJ2-3; abundance: NA; d_gene: NA; len: 17; CDR3aa: CASSQVLAARGTDTQYF; CDR3nt: TGTGCCAGCAGCCAAGTTTTAGCGGCCAGGGGAACAGATACGCAGTATTTT